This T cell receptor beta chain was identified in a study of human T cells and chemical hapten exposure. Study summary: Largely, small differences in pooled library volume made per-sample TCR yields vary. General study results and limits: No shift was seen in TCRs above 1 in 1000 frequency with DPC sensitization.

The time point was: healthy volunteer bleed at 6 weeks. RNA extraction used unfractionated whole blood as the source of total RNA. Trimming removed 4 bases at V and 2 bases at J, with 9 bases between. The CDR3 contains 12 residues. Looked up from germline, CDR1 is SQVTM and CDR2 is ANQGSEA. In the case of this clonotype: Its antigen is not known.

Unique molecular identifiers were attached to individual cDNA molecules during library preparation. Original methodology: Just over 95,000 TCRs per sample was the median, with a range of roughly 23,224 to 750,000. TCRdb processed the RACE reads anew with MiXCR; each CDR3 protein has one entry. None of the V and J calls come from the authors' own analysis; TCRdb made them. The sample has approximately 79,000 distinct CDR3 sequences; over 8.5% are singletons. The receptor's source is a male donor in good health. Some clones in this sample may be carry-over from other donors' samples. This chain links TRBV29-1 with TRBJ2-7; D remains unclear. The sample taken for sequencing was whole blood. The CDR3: CSVGGVAYEQYF. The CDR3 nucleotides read TGCAGCGTTGGTGGGGTAGCCTACGAGCAGTACTTC.